The clone carrying this T cell receptor beta chain was seen many times. Antigen specificity is unknown. MiXCR was run by TCRdb on the 5' RACE reads, yielding one entry per CDR3 protein. In the table there are roughly 65,000 distinct CDR3 sequences, 3.5% to 5% of which are singletons. This specimen belongs to a study of neurological immune-mediated disorders. Regarding the study as a whole: Neither clinical nor MRI features were found to be associated with the multiple sclerosis repertoire cluster.

The CDR3 has 13 amino acids. J gave up 14 bases and V 6 bases, and 9 bases lay outside the gene matches. V is TRBV12-3 or TRBV12-4 and J is TRBJ2-5; 13 bases are shared with TRBD2. The clonotype originates from a man aged 50 to 60 with multiple sclerosis. The sample comprised PBMCs. CDR3 sequence: CASSRGLAGSIYF. The CDR3 bases are TGTGCCAGCAGCCGGGGACTAGCGGGATCTATATACTTC.